These 3 T cell receptor beta chains came from one sample sequenced in a study of T-cell reconstitution after alpha-beta-depleted transplantation in children. This sample's TCRbeta library carried unique molecular identifier barcodes. MiXCR was run by TCRdb on the PCR reads, yielding one entry per CDR3 protein. The sample contains 450,000 to 600,000 distinct CDR3 sequences, about 16% of which appear only once. This material consisted of PBMCs from the stem cell graft donor, taken from the stem cell graft. These receptors were taken from a human donor who donated a stem cell graft to a child with acute lymphoblastic leukemia.

This clonotype was seen a few times. The chain has TRBV7-9 and TRBJ2-1; D may be TRBD2 (6 bases). The V gene lost 5 bases and the J gene lost 0 bases, with 17 bases spanning the gap. CDR3 length: 17 residues. Germline V gene sequence: CDR1 SEHNR, CDR2 FQNEAQ (reference sequence). The CDR3 DNA follows: TGTGCCAGCAGCCTCCCTAGCGTGAAGAGCTCCTACAATGAGCAGTTCTTC. Amino acids: CASSLPSVKSSYNEQFF.

The J gene is TRBJ2-3, the V gene TRBV12-3 or TRBV12-4, with D possibly being TRBD2 (6 bases). The CDR3 sequence is 16 residues long. V lost 4 bases to trimming and J lost 0 bases, with 14 bases between them. The CDR3 region is CASSYPLAPSTDTQYF. The CDR3 nucleotides are TGTGCCAGCAGTTACCCTCTAGCGCCTAGCACAGATACGCAGTATTTT.

This clonotype was seen only a few times. V is TRBV7-6 and J is TRBJ2-3, with a possible D match to TRBD2 (6 bases). Germline V gives CDR1 SGHVS, CDR2 FNYEAQ. Trimming shortened V by 0 bases and J by 6 bases, and 10 bases separated the two germline ends. This CDR3 comprises 14 residues. The CDR3 reads CASSLAGGKDTQYF. CDR3 DNA sequence: TGTGCCAGCAGCTTAGCGGGAGGAAAGGATACGCAGTATTTT.